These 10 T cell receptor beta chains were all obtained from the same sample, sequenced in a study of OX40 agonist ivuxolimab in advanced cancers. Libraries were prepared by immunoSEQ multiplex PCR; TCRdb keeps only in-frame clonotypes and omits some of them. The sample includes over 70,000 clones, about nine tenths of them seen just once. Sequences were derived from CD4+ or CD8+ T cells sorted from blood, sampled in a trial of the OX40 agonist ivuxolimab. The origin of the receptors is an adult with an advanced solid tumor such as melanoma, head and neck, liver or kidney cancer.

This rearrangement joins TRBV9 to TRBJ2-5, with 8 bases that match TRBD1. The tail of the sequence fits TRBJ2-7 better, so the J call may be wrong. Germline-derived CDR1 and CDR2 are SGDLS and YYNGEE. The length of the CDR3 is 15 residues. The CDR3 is CASSVGTGKSYEQYF. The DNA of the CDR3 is TGTGCCAGCAGCGTAGGGACAGGGAAAAGCTACGAGCAGTACTTC.

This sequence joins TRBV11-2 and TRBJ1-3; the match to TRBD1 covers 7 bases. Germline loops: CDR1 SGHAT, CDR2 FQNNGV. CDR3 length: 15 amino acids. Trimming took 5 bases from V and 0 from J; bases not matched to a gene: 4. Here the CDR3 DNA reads TGTGCCAGCAGCCAGGGGGGTAGCTCTGGAAACACCATATATTTT. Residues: CASSQGGSSGNTIYF. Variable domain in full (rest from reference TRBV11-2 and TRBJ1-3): EAGVAQSPRYKIIEKRQSVAFWCNPISGHATLYWYQQILGQGPKLLIQFQNNGVVDDSQLPKDRFSAERLKGVDSTLKIQPAKLEDSAVYLCASSQGGSSGNTIYFGEGSWLTVV.

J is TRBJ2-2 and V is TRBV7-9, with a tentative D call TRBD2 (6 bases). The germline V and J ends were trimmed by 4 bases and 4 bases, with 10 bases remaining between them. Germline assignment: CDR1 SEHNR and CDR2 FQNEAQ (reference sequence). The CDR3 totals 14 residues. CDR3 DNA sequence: TGTGCCAGCAGCTCGACTAGATCCACCGGGGAGCTGTTTTTT. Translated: CASSSTRSTGELFF.

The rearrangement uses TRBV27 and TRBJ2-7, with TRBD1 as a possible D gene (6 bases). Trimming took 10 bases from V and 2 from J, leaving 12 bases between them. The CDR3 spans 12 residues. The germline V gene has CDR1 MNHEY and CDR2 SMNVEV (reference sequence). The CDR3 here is CATRTAPYEQYF. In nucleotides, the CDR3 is TGTGCCACCCGGACAGCACCCTACGAGCAGTACTTC.

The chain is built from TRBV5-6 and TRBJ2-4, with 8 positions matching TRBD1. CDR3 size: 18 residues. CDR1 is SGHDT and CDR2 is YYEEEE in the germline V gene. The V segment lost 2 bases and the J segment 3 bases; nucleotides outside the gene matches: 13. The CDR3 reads CASSFARQGISSKNIQYF. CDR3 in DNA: TGTGCCAGCAGCTTCGCTCGACAGGGGATAAGCAGCAAAAACATTCAGTACTTC.

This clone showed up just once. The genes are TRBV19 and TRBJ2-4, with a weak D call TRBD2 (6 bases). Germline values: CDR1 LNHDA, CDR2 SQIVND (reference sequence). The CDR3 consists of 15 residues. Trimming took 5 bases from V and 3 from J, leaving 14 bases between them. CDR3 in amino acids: CASSSWRGGKNIQYF. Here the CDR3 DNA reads TGTGCCAGTAGTTCTTGGAGGGGAGGCAAAAACATTCAGTACTTC. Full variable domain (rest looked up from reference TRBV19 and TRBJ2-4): DGGITQSPKYLFRKEGQNVTLSCEQNLNHDAMYWYRQDPGQGLRLIYYSQIVNDFQKGDIAEGYSVSREKKESFPLTVTSAQKNPTAFYLCASSSWRGGKNIQYFGAGTRLSVL.

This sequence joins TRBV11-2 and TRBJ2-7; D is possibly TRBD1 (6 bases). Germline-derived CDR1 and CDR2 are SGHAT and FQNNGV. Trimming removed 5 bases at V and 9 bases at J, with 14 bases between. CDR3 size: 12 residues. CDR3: CASSAYRAGQYF. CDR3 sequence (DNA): TGTGCCAGCAGCGCCTACAGGGCCGGGCAGTACTTC.

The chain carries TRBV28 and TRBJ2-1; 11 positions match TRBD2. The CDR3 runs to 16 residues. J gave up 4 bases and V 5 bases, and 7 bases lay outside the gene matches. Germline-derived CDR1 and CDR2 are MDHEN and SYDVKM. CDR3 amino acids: CASSGTGTSGYNEQFF. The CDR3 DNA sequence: TGTGCCAGCAGTGGAACCGGGACTAGCGGTTACAATGAGCAGTTCTTC. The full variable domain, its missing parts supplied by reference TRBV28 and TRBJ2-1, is DVKVTQSSRYLVKRTGEKVFLECVQDMDHENMFWYRQDPGLGLRLIYFSYDVKMKEKGDIPEGYSVSREKKERFSLILESASTNQTSMYLCASSGTGTSGYNEQFFGPGTRLTVL.

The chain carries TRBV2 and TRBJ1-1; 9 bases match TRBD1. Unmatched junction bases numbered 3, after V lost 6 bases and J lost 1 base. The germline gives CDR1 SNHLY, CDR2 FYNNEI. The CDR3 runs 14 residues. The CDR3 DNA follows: TGTGCCAGCAGGGGGACAGGGTGGAACACTGAAGCTTTCTTT. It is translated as CASRGTGWNTEAFF.

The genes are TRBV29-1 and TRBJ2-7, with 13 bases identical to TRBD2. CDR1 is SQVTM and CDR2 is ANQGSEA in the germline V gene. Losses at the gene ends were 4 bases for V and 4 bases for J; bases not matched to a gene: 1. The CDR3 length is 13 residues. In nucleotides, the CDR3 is TGCAGCGTTGGGACTAGCGGGAGTTACGAGCAGTACTTC. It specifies CSVGTSGSYEQYF.